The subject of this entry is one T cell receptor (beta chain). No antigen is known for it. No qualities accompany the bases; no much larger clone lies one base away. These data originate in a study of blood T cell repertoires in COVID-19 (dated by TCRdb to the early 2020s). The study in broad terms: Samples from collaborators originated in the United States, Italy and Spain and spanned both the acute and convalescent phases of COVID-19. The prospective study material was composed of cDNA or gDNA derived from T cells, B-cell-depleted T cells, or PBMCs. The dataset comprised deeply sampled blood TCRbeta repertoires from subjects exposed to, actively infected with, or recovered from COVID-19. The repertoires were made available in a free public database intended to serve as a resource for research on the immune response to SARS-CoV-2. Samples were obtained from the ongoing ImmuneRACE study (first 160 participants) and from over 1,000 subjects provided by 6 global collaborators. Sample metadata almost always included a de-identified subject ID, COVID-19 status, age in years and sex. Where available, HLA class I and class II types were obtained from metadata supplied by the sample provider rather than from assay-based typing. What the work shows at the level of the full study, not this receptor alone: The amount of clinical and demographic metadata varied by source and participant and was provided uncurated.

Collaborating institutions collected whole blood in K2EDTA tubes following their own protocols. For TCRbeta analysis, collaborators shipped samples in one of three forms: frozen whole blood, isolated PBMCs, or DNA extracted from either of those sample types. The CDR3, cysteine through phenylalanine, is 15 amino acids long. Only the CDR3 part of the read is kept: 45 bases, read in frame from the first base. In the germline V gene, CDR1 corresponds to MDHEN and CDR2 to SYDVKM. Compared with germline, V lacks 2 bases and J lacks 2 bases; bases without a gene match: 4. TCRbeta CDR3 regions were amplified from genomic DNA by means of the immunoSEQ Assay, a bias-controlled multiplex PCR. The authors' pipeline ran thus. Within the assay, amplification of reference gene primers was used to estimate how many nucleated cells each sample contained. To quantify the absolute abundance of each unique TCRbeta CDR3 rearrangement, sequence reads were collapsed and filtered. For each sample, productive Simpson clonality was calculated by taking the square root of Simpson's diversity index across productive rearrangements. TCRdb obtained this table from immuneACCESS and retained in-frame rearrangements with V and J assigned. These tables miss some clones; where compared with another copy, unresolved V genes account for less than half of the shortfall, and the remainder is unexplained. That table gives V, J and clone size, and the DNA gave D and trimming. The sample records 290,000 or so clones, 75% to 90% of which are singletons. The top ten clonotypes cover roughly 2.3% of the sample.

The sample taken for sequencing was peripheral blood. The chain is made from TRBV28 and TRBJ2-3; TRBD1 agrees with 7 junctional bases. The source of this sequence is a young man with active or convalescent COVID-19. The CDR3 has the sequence CASSLLGTATDTQYF. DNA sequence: TGTGCCAGCAGTTTACTCGGGACAGCCACAGATACGCAGTATTTT.